This T cell receptor beta chain was identified in a study of T-cell reconstitution after alpha-beta-depleted transplantation in children. This CDR3 contains 15 residues. With 5 bases removed from V and 2 bases from J, the gap between germline ends came to 10 bases. The TCRbeta library incorporated unique molecular identifiers. TCRdb reprocessed the PCR reads with MiXCR, giving one entry per CDR3 protein. The sample contains roughly 590,000 distinct CDR3 sequences, around a sixth of which appear only once. This sequence joins TRBV12-3 or TRBV12-4 and TRBJ2-6; D is undetermined. Sequencing was performed on PBMCs from the stem cell graft donor, taken from the stem cell graft. The TCR sequence derives from a human donor who donated a stem cell graft to a child with acute myeloid leukemia. The CDR3 DNA follows: TGTGCCAGCAGTCAGCCCTGGGCTGGGGCCAACGTCCTGACTTTC. It encodes CASSQPWAGANVLTF.